This T cell receptor beta chain was profiled in a study of shared clonotypes between healthy human individuals. Study summary: Three CD4 naive, three CD4 memory, two CD8 naive and one CD8 memory plate were used per donor.

Trimming removed 2 bases from V and 4 bases from J, with 17 bases in between. This CDR3 contains 16 residues. The germline CDR1 and CDR2 sequences are MGHDK and SYGVNS. Assay used: immunoSEQ multiplex PCR; TCRdb lists only in-frame clones, some missing. The sample shows more than 2 million clones, 93% of them seen only once. Note on this clone: The target antigen is unknown.

The naive CD8 fraction comprised CD45RO-negative cells positively selected for CCR7 and excluded terminally differentiated effector memory CD45RA+ cells. Whole-study findings and limits: Clonotypes which were not shared had lower generation probabilities than clonotypes that all four donors shared.

The sequencing sample was made of naive CD8+ T cells from PBMCs. The receptor's source is a man aged 18 to 35 in good health. Some clones in this sample may be carry-over from other donors' samples. The rearrangement links TRBV25-1 to TRBJ1-2; perhaps TRBD1 as D (5 bases). The CDR3 region is CASSERGPLPLYGYTF. The CDR3 DNA reads as TGTGCCAGCAGTGAAAGGGGCCCTCTACCCCTCTATGGCTACACCTTC.